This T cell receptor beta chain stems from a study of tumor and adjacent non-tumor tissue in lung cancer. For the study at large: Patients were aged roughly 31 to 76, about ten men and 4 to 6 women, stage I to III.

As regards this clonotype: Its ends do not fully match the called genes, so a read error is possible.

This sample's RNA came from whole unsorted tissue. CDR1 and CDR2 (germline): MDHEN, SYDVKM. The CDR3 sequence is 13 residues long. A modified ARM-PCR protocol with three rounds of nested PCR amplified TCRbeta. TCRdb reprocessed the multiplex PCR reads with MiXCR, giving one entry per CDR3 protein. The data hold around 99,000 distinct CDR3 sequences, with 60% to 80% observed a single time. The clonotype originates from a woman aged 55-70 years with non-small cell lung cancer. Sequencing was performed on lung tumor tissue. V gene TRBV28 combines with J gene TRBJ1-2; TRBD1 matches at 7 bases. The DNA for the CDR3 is TGTGCCACTCAAACCGAGACAGGGTATGGCTTCACATTC. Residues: CATQTETGYGFTF.